Listed here are 22 T cell receptor beta chains from one sample, sequenced in a study of breast tumors, draining lymph nodes, adjacent tissues. From the multiplex PCR reads, TCRdb called clonotypes with MiXCR, one entry per CDR3 protein. This sample has 200,000 or so distinct CDR3 sequences, with approximately 33% found just once. Samples came from axillary lymph nodes draining the breast cancer. Source material: axillary lymph node tissue. These receptors all stem from a female donor with breast cancer. Some clones in this sample may be carry-over from other donors' samples.

This clonotype was seen repeatedly, ten times or more. J is TRBJ2-2 and V is TRBV7-2; no clear D gene. Germline V lookup: CDR1 SGHTA, CDR2 FQGNSA. The CDR3 loop spans 13 amino acids. Trimming pared 1 base from V and 4 bases from J, leaving 4 bases between. The chain's CDR3 is CASSLDVTGELFF. The CDR3 DNA is TGTGCCAGCAGCTTAGATGTCACCGGGGAGCTGTTTTTT. Supplemented by reference TRBV7-2 and TRBJ2-2, the full variable domain reads GAGVSQSPSNKVTEKGKDVELRCDPISGHTALYWYRQSLGQGLEFLIYFQGNSAPDKSGLPSDRFSAERTGGSVSTLTIQRTQQEDSAVYLCASSLDVTGELFFGEGSRLTVL.

This clonotype was observed at least ten times. The chain carries TRBV7-3 and TRBJ2-7, with 9 positions matching TRBD2. This CDR3 region has 14 residues. Looked up from germline, CDR1 is SGHTA and CDR2 is FQGTGA. V was pared by 1 base and J by 6 bases, with 4 bases of the junction left unmatched. Written as DNA, the CDR3 is TGTGCCAGCAGCTTAAGACCAGCGGGGGGCGAGCAGTACTTC. Protein sequence: CASSLRPAGGEQYF.

There are many counts of this clonotype. The genes are TRBV5-1 and TRBJ1-4; tentative D call: TRBD1 (5 bases). With 0 bases removed from V and 6 bases from J, the gap between germline ends came to 15 bases. The germline V gene has CDR1 SGHRS and CDR2 YFSETQ. The CDR3 covers 16 residues. CDR3 amino acids: CASSLGTGTDYEKLFF. The CDR3 region has the DNA TGCGCCAGCAGCTTGGGGACCGGGACGGATTATGAAAAACTGTTTTTT.

The chain links TRBV29-1 to TRBJ2-1, with D uncertain. CDR3 length equals 12 residues. Germline CDR1 SQVTM, CDR2 ANQGSEA. V shed 8 bases and J shed 3 bases, with 11 bases lying between them. The CDR3 loop reads CSRPDVYNEQFF. CDR3 nucleotides: TGCAGCAGACCGGACGTCTACAATGAGCAGTTCTTC.

This clonotype was seen ten or more times. The genes are TRBV18 and TRBJ2-7; 8 positions match TRBD2. The germline V gene encodes CDR1 KGHSH and CDR2 LQKENI. The ends lost 2 bases at V and 7 bases at J; junction bases unmatched: 7. The CDR3 length is 14 residues. The DNA of the CDR3 is TGTGCCAGCTCACCAAGCGGGAGCGCTGGGGAGCAGTACTTC. Protein: CASSPSGSAGEQYF.

This clonotype has ten or more counts. The chain joins TRBV6-5 to TRBJ2-6; D could derive from TRBD1 or TRBD2 (5 bases each). CDR1 and CDR2 (germline): MNHEY, SVGAGI. Trimming removed 6 bases from V and 12 bases from J, with 15 bases in between. This CDR3 contains 13 residues. DNA of the CDR3: TGTGCCAGCAGCTACCGGGATCAGGGCGTCCTGACTTTC. It specifies CASSYRDQGVLTF.

This clonotype was counted many times. The rearrangement links TRBV2 to TRBJ2-1; D uncertain. Trimming cost V 5 bases and J 0 bases, with 5 bases left between them. Germline CDR1 and CDR2: SNHLY and FYNNEI. CDR3 length: 13 residues. CDR3 in DNA: TGTGCCAGCAGTCCCGCCTCCTACAATGAGCAGTTCTTC. This codes for CASSPASYNEQFF. The whole variable domain, filled in from reference TRBV2 and TRBJ2-1, reads EPEVTQTPSHQVTQMGQEVILRCVPISNHLYFYWYRQILGQKVEFLVSFYNNEISEKSEIFDDQFSVERPDGSNFTLKIRSTKLEDSAMYFCASSPASYNEQFFGPGTRLTVL.

The chain is built from TRBV7-9 and TRBJ2-7; weak D call: TRBD1 (6 bases). The V gene's germline CDR1 is SEHNR and CDR2 FQNEAQ (reference sequence). V was trimmed by 9 bases and J by 1 base, leaving 13 bases between them. The CDR3 is 13 residues long. The CDR3 spells CASRTRGSYEQYF. The CDR3 nucleotides read TGTGCCAGTCGAACTAGGGGGTCCTACGAGCAGTACTTC.

This clonotype was counted many times. The chain employs TRBV30 and TRBJ2-1; 8 positions agree with TRBD1. Germline-derived CDR1 and CDR2 are GTSNPN and SVGIG (reference sequence). V dropped 4 bases and J dropped 6; count of bases not matched to a gene: 5. The CDR3 loop spans 13 amino acids. CDR3: CAWKGTGVNEQFF. CDR3 nucleotides: TGTGCCTGGAAGGGGACAGGTGTCAATGAGCAGTTCTTC.

This clonotype has ten or more counts. This chain connects TRBV29-1 to TRBJ1-2; 7 bases align to TRBD1. Trimming at V came to 5 bases and at J to 3 bases, leaving 6 bases not matched to a gene. CDR3 size: 13 residues. CDR1 SQVTM and CDR2 ANQGSEA come from the germline V gene. CDR3 DNA: TGCAGCGTTAACGAACAGGGGCACTATGGCTACACCTTC. Translation: CSVNEQGHYGYTF.

This clonotype turned up a few times. Since a much larger clone is just one base distant, this may be a read error. The chain links TRBV4-3 to TRBJ2-2; possible D gene TRBD2, 5 bases. CDR3 length equals 13 residues. Germline V gene data show CDR1 as LGHNA and CDR2 as YSLEER. The DNA of the CDR3 is TGCGCCAGCAGCCAAGATGTATCCGGGGAGCCGTTTTTT. As protein: CASSQDVSGEPFF.

This clonotype was detected many times. The chain recombines TRBV9 with TRBJ1-2; TRBD1 is a possible D gene (6 bases). CDR1 SGDLS and CDR2 YYNGEE come from the germline V gene. The CDR3 is 15 residues long. With 0 bases removed from V and 2 bases from J, the gap between germline ends came to 11 bases. CDR3 DNA: TGTGCCAGCAGCGTAGGGGGGGGGCGCAACTATGGCTACACCTTC. Encoded protein: CASSVGGGRNYGYTF.

This clonotype has just a few counts. The genes are TRBV11-3 and TRBJ2-5, with no clear D. This CDR3 is 15 amino acids long. CDR1 and CDR2 from the germline V gene are SGHNT and YENEEA. V dropped 5 bases and J dropped 1 base, with 14 bases sitting between them. The CDR3 spells CASSQSLVAQETQYF. The CDR3 nucleotides are TGTGCCAGCAGCCAAAGTCTGGTTGCCCAAGAGACCCAGTACTTC.

Regarding this clonotype: An end of the junction differs from the germline gene, which may be a read error. The chain links TRBV9 to TRBJ1-3; a possible D gene is TRBD1 (5 bases). Germline V gene lookup returns CDR1 SGDLS and CDR2 YYNGEE. This CDR3 contains 16 residues. For the CDR3, the DNA is TGTGCCAGCAGCGTAGTTGCGGGGGAGGTGGGAAACCCCATATATTTT. The encoded protein is CASSVVAGEVGNPIYF.

This clonotype was seen ten or more times. The rearrangement joins TRBV9 to TRBJ2-3; weak D call: TRBD1 (5 bases). The length of the CDR3 is 15 residues. The germline gives CDR1 SGDLS, CDR2 YYNGEE. V gave up 2 bases and J gave up 2 bases, with 12 bases separating them. In DNA form, the CDR3 reads TGTGCCAGCAGCGTCTCTACAGGTTCCACAGATACGCAGTATTTT. Encoded protein: CASSVSTGSTDTQYF.

On this clonotype: This may stem from a read error, because a much larger clone lies one nucleotide away. The conserved phenylalanine or tryptophan is not found at the CDR3 terminus, so this likely reflects a read error. The chain combines TRBV5-6 with TRBJ2-1, with 8 nucleotides matching TRBD2. After removal of 0 bases from V and 6 bases from J, the junction contained 5 bases not matched to a gene. CDR1 and CDR2 (germline): SGHDT, YYEEEE. This CDR3 contains 15 residues. CDR3 sequence (DNA): TGTGCCAGCAGCTTGGGGGGGACTAGAGGCAATGAGCAGTTCGTC. It encodes CASSLGGTRGNEQFV.

As to this clonotype: A read error may be the cause here, since a much bigger clone is one base away. The conserved phenylalanine or tryptophan normally closing the CDR3 is absent here, so this likely arose from a read error. The chain recombines TRBV7-2 with TRBJ1-6; 11 nucleotides align to TRBD1. Germline V gene data show CDR1 as SGHTA and CDR2 as FQGNSA. Losses at the gene ends were 5 bases for V and 8 bases for J; bases not matched to a gene: 5. This CDR3 has 15 amino acids. CDR3 in DNA: TGTGCCAGCAGCACCCGGACAGGGGGCGATTCACCCCTCCACTCT. It translates to CASSTRTGGDSPLHS.

This clonotype was picked up many times. The chain employs TRBV20-1 and TRBJ2-2; D is unclear. Germline-derived CDR1 and CDR2 are DFQATT and SNEGSKA (reference sequence). The CDR3 has 15 amino acids. V gave up 0 bases and J gave up 1 base, with 9 bases separating them. Here the CDR3 DNA reads TGCAGTGCTAGAGATCCAGGACGGAACACCGGGGAGCTGTTTTTT. The encoded protein is CSARDPGRNTGELFF.

This clonotype was seen repeatedly, ten times or more. This sequence joins TRBV20-1 and TRBJ2-3; D call uncertain. V shed 5 bases and J shed 6 bases, with 12 bases lying between them. CDR1 is DFQATT and CDR2 is SNEGSKA in the germline V gene (reference sequence). This CDR3 is built from 12 residues. This chain's CDR3 is CSAHGVSDTQYF. Here the CDR3 DNA reads TGCAGTGCTCATGGGGTTTCGGATACGCAGTATTTT.

This clonotype was observed many times. The gene calls are TRBV7-2 and TRBJ2-7; D remains unclear. With 1 base removed from V and 4 bases from J, the gap between germline ends came to 8 bases. This CDR3 contains 13 residues. From germline, CDR1 is SGHTA and CDR2 FQGNSA. The CDR3 DNA is TGTGCCAGCAGCTTAGGACTCCTTTACGAGCAGTACTTC. This gives the protein CASSLGLLYEQYF.

This clonotype has at least ten counts. The chain is built from TRBV9 and TRBJ2-7, with D perhaps TRBD1 (6 bases). V was shortened by 2 bases and J by 0 bases, with 15 bases between the two germline ends. The CDR3 extends over 16 amino acids. Germline values: CDR1 SGDLS, CDR2 YYNGEE. CDR3 sequence reads: CASSVETGPSSYEQYF. The CDR3 nucleotides read TGTGCCAGCAGCGTCGAGACAGGTCCAAGCTCCTACGAGCAGTACTTC. Supplemented by reference TRBV9 and TRBJ2-7, the full variable domain reads DSGVTQTPKHLITATGQRVTLRCSPRSGDLSVYWYQQSLDQGLQFLIQYYNGEERAKGNILERFSAQQFPDLHSELNLSSLELGDSALYFCASSVETGPSSYEQYFGPGTRLTVT.

This clonotype occurred many times. The V call is TRBV7-2, the J call TRBJ2-7; D may match TRBD1 or TRBD2 (5 bases each). The length of the CDR3 is 14 residues. V lost 5 bases, J lost 7 bases, and 18 bases lay in between. From germline, CDR1 is SGHTA and CDR2 FQGNSA. This chain's CDR3 is CASSVGTSQTEQYF. The CDR3 bases are TGTGCCAGCAGCGTTGGGACCTCACAAACGGAGCAGTACTTC.